This TCR beta chain appears in the sequencing data of a study of tumor-infiltrating lymphocytes in oesophageal squamous cell carcinoma. Per germline, CDR1 MNHNY and CDR2 SVGAGI (reference sequence). The CDR3 has 13 residues. MiXCR, applied by TCRdb to the PCR reads, yields one record per CDR3 protein. The sample consists of more than 15,000 distinct CDR3 sequences, 42% of them appearing once. This TCR was recovered from a female donor with esophageal squamous cell carcinoma. The chain carries TRBV6-6 and TRBJ2-5, with D possibly called TRBD1 or TRBD2 (5 bases each). The J call may be wrong; the DNA end is better matched by TRBJ2-3. The specimen sequenced was normal esophageal tissue next to the tumor. CDR3 amino acids: CANRRGRNYEQYF. The CDR3 DNA reads TGTGCCAACAGACGGGGACGGAACTACGAGCAGTATTTT.